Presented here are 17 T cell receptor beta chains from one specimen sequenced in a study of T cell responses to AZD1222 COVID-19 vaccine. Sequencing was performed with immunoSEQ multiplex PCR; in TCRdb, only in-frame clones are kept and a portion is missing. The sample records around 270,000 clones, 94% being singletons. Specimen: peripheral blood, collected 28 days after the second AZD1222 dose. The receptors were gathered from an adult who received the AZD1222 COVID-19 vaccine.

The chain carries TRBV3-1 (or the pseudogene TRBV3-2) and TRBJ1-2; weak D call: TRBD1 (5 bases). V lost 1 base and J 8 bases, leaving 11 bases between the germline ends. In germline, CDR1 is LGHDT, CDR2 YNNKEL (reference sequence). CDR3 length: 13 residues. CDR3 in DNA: TGTGCCAGCAGCCAAGGGGGACCCCTCGGCTACACCTTC. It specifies CASSQGGPLGYTF.

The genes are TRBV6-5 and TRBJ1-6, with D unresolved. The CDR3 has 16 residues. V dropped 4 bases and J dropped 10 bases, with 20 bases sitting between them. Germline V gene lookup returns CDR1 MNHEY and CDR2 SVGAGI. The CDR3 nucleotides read TGTGCCAGCAGTTCGACCCAGGTACCAACGGGGTCACCCCTCCACTTT. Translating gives CASSSTQVPTGSPLHF.

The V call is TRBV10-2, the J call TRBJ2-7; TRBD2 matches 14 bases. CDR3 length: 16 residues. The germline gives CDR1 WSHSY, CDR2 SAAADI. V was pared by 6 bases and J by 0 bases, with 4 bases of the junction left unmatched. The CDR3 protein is CASRTSGGGSSYEQYF. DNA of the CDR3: TGCGCCAGCAGGACTAGCGGGGGGGGAAGCTCCTACGAGCAGTACTTC.

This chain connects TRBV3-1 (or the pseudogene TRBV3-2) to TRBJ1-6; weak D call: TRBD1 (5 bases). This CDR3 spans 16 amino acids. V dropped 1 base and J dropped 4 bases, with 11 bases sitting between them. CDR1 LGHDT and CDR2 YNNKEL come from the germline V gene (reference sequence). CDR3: CASSQGGTQYNSPLHF. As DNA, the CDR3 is TGTGCCAGCAGCCAAGGAGGGACCCAATATAATTCACCCCTCCACTTT.

CDR3 sequence (DNA): TGTGCCAGCAGCCCAAATACAGGGGGAGAGACCCAGTACTTC. This sequence encodes CASSPNTGGETQYF. The rearrangement links TRBV7-2 to TRBJ2-5, with 8 bases fitting TRBD1. The junction had 6 bases not matched to a gene; V was cut back by 5 bases and J by 4 bases. There are 14 residues in the CDR3. Germline CDR1 and CDR2: SGHTA and FQGNSA.

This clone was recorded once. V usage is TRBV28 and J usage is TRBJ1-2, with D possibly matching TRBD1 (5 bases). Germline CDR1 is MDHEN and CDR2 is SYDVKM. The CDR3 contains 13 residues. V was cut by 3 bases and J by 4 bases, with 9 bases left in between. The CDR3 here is CASSFGGGYGYTF. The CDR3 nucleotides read TGTGCCAGCAGTTTCGGGGGTGGCTATGGCTACACCTTC.

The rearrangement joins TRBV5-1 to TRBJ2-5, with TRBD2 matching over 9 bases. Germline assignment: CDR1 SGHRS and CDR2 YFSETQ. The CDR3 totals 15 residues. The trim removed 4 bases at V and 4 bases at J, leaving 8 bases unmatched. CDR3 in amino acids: CASSALAGLGETQYF. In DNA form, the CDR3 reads TGCGCCAGCAGCGCCCTAGCGGGGTTAGGAGAGACCCAGTACTTC.

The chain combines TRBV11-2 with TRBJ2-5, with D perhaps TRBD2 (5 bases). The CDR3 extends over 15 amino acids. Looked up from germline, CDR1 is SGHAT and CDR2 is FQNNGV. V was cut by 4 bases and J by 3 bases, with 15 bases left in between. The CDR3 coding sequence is TGTGCCAGCAGCTCGGGATGGGAGTATAAAGAGACCCAGTACTTC. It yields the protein CASSSGWEYKETQYF. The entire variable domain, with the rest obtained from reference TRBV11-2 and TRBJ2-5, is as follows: EAGVAQSPRYKIIEKRQSVAFWCNPISGHATLYWYQQILGQGPKLLIQFQNNGVVDDSQLPKDRFSAERLKGVDSTLKIQPAKLEDSAVYLCASSSGWEYKETQYFGPGTRLLVL.

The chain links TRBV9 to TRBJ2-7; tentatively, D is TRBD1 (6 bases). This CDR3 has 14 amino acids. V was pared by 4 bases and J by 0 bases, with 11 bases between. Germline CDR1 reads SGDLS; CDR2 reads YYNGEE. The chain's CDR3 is CASSPRQASYEQYF. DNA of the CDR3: TGTGCCAGCAGCCCCCGACAGGCCTCCTACGAGCAGTACTTC.

The CDR3 here is CASSLTRAFF. The CDR3, as DNA: TGTGCCAGCAGCTTGACGAGAGCTTTCTTT. The chain is built from TRBV7-9 and TRBJ1-1; D not certain. The CDR3 runs to 10 residues. V was trimmed by 3 bases and J by 10 bases, leaving 6 bases between them. CDR1 and CDR2 from the germline V gene are SEHNR and FQNEAQ (reference sequence).

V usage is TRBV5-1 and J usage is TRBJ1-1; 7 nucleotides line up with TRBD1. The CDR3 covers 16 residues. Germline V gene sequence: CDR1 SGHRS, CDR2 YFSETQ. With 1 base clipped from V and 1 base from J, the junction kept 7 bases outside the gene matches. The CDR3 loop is CASSLTTGAGNTEAFF. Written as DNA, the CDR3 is TGCGCCAGCAGCTTGACAACAGGGGCAGGGAACACTGAAGCTTTCTTT. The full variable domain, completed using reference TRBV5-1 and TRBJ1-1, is KAGVTQTPRYLIKTRGQQVTLSCSPISGHRSVSWYQQTPGQGLQFLFEYFSETQRNKGNFPGRFSGRQFSNSRSEMNVSTLELGDSALYLCASSLTTGAGNTEAFFGQGTRLTVV.

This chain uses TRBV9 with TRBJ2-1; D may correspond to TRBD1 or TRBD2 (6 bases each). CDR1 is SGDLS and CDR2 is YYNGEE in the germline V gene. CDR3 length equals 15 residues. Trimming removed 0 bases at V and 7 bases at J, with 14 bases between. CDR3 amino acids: CASSVGNRAGNEQFF. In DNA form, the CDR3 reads TGTGCCAGCAGCGTAGGGAACAGGGCGGGAAATGAGCAGTTCTTC.

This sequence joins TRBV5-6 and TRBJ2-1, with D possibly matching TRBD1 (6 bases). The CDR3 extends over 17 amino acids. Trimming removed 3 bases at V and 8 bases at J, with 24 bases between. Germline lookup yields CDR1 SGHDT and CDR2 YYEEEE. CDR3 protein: CASSSPGRWGPMDEQFF. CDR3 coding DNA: TGTGCCAGCAGCTCCCCCGGAAGGTGGGGGCCCATGGATGAGCAGTTCTTC.

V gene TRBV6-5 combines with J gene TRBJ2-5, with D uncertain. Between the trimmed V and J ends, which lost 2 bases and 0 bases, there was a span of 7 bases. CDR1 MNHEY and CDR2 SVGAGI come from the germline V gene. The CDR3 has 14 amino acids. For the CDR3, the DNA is TGTGCCAGCAGTTACGACCTGTACCAAGAGACCCAGTACTTC. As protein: CASSYDLYQETQYF.

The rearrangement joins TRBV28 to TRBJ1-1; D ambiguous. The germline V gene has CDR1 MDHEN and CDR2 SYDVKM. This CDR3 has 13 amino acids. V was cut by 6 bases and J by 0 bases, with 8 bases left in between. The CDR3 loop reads CASSLTLNTEAFF. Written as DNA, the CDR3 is TGTGCCAGCAGCCTTACACTGAACACTGAAGCTTTCTTT. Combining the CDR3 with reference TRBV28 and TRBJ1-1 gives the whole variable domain DVKVTQSSRYLVKRTGEKVFLECVQDMDHENMFWYRQDPGLGLRLIYFSYDVKMKEKGDIPEGYSVSREKKERFSLILESASTNQTSMYLCASSLTLNTEAFFGQGTRLTVV.

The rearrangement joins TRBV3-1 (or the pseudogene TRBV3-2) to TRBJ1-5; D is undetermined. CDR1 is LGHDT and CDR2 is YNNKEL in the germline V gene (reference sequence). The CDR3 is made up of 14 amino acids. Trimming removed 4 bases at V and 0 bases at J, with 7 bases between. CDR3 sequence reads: CASSPDTSNQPQHF. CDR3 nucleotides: TGTGCCAGCAGCCCCGACACTAGCAATCAGCCCCAGCATTTT.

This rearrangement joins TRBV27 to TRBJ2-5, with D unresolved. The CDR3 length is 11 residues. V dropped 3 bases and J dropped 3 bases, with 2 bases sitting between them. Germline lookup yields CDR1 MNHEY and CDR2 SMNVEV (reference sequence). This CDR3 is CASSFKETQYF. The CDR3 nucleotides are TGTGCCAGCAGTTTTAAAGAGACCCAGTACTTC.